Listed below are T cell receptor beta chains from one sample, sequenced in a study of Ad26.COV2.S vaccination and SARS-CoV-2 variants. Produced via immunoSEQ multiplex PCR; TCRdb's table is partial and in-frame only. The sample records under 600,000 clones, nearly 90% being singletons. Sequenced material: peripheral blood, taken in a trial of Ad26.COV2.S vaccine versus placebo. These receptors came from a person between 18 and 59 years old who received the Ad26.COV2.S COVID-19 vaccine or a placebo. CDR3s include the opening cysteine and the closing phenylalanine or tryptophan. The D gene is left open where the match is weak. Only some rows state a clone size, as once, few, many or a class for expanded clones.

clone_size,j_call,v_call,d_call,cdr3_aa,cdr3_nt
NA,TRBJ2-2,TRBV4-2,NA,CASNNYPRTGSTGELFF,TGTGCCAGCAACAACTACCCCCGCACGGGGTCCACCGGGGAGCTGTTTTTT
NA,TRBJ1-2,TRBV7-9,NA,CASSLMESHGYTF,TGTGCCAGCAGCTTAATGGAGTCCCATGGCTACACCTTC
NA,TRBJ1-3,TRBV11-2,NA,CASSLDAGNTIYF,TGTGCCAGCAGCTTAGATGCAGGAAACACCATATATTTT
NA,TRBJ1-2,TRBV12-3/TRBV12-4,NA,CASSEQGYGYTF,TGTGCCAGCAGCGAACAGGGATATGGCTACACCTTC
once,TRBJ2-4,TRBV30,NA,CAAERPRGAKNIQYF,TGTGCCGCGGAGCGGCCCCGGGGAGCCAAAAACATTCAGTACTTC
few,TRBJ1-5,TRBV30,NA,CAWTDSSNQPQHF,TGTGCCTGGACCGACAGTAGCAATCAGCCCCAGCATTTT
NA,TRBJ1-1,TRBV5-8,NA,CASSFWSEAFF,TGTGCCAGCAGCTTTTGGAGTGAAGCTTTCTTT
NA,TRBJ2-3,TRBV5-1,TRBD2,CASSSRFSGAGTDTQYF,TGCGCCAGCAGCTCCAGATTTAGCGGGGCGGGGACAGATACGCAGTATTTT
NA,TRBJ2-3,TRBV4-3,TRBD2,CASRGGGNTQYF,TGCGCCAGCAGAGGCGGGGGAAATACGCAGTATTTT
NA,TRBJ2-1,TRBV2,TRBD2,CASSERLAVTAYNEQFF,TGTGCCAGCAGTGAGAGACTAGCGGTAACGGCCTACAATGAGCAGTTCTTC
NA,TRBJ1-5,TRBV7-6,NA,CASSKDSYQPQHF,TGTGCCAGCAGCAAAGATTCGTATCAGCCCCAGCATTTT
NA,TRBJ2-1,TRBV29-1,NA,CSVVFRGAGWDNEQFF,TGCAGCGTTGTCTTTCGGGGGGCCGGGTGGGACAATGAGCAGTTCTTC
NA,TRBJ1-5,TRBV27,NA,CASSSDRDQPQHF,TGTGCCAGCAGTTCCGATAGGGATCAGCCCCAGCATTTT
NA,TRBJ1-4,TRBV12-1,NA,CASRQDRRLNEKLFF,TGTGCCAGCAGGCAAGACAGGAGGCTTAATGAAAAACTGTTTTTT
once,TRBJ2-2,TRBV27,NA,CASKEIVGPGELFF,TGTGCCAGCAAAGAAATAGTGGGGCCCGGGGAGCTGTTTTTT
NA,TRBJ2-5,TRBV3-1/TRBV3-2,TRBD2,CASSPRLAGGPRQETQYF,TGTGCCAGCAGCCCCAGACTAGCGGGAGGCCCTAGACAAGAGACCCAGTACTTC
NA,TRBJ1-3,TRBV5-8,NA,CASSFPGTFGNTIYF,TGTGCCAGCAGCTTCCCGGGAACCTTCGGAAACACCATATATTTT
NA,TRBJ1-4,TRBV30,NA,CACEGGTEKLFF,TGTGCCTGTGAGGGGGGGACGGAAAAACTGTTTTTT
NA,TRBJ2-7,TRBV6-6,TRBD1,CASRRDRVGYEQYF,TGTGCCAGCAGGCGGGACAGGGTCGGGTACGAGCAGTACTTC
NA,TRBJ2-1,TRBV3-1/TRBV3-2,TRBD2,CASSPHGSGKGIF,TGTGCCAGCAGCCCCCACGGGAGCGGGAAAGGGATCTTC
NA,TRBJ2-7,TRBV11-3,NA,CASSVLPGGPPYYEQYF,TGTGCCAGCAGCGTCCTCCCCGGGGGGCCGCCATACTACGAGCAGTACTTC
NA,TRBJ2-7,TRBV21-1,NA,CASSKTGIPYEQYF,TGTGCCAGCAGCAAAACAGGGATCCCCTACGAGCAGTACTTC
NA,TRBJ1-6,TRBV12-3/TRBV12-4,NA,CASTRQYNSPLHF,TGTGCCAGCACCCGACAGTATAATTCACCCCTCCACTTT
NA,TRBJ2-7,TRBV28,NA,CASSLRGATLYEQYF,TGTGCCAGCAGCCTCAGGGGGGCCACATTATACGAGCAGTACTTC
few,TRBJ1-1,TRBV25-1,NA,CASSDWNTEAFF,TGTGCCAGCAGTGATTGGAACACTGAAGCTTTCTTT
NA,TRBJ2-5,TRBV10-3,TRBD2,CAISGGTGTSGTQYF,TGTGCCATCAGTGGTGGGACAGGGACTAGCGGGACCCAGTACTTC
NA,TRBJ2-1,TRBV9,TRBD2,CASSANPGTSGGGSYNEQFF,TGTGCCAGCAGCGCAAACCCCGGGACTAGCGGGGGGGGCTCCTACAATGAGCAGTTCTTC
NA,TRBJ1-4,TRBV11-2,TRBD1,CASSNIQGAVGKLFF,TGTGCCAGCAGCAATATTCAGGGGGCGGTCGGAAAACTGTTTTTT
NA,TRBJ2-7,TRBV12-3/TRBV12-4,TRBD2,CASRTRTSSEQYF,TGTGCCAGCAGAACCCGGACTAGCTCCGAGCAGTACTTC
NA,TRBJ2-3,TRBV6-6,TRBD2,CASSPGLAGQDTQYF,TGTGCCAGCAGTCCGGGACTAGCGGGCCAAGATACGCAGTATTTT
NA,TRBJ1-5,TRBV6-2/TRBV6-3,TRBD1,CASSPDRGQSNQPQHF,TGTGCCAGCAGCCCCGACAGGGGGCAGAGCAATCAGCCCCAGCATTTT
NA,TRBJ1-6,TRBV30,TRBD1,CAWSVPLGTENSPLHF,TGTGCCTGGAGTGTACCTCTCGGGACAGAGAATTCACCCCTCCACTTT
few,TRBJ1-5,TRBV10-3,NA,CAISDNPGHQPQHF,TGTGCCATCAGTGATAATCCGGGGCATCAGCCCCAGCATTTT
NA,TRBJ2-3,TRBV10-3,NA,CAISEQTTDTQYF,TGTGCCATCAGTGAACAGACCACAGATACGCAGTATTTT
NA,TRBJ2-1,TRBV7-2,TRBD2,CASSFPSSGRGDSYNEQFF,TGTGCCAGCAGCTTCCCCTCTAGCGGGAGGGGCGACTCCTACAATGAGCAGTTCTTC
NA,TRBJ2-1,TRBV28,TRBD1,CASSSGQGGEQFF,TGTGCCAGCAGTTCCGGACAGGGTGGTGAGCAGTTCTTC
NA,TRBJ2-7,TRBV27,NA,CASRRGIYEQYF,TGTGCCAGCCGAAGGGGGATCTACGAGCAGTACTTC
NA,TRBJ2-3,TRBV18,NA,CASSPAGAETDTQYF,TGTGCCAGCTCACCCGCGGGGGCCGAAACAGATACGCAGTATTTT
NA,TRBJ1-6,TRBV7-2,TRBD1,CASSLVRGQGNSPLHF,TGTGCCAGCAGCTTAGTTAGGGGACAGGGGAATTCACCCCTCCACTTT
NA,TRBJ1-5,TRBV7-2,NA,CASSPGWQLNQPQHF,TGTGCCAGCAGCCCTGGTTGGCAGTTAAATCAGCCCCAGCATTTT
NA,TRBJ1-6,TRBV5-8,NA,CASSFSGTLRAPLHF,TGTGCCAGCAGCTTTTCAGGGACCCTAAGGGCACCCCTCCACTTT
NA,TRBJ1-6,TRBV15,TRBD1,CATSRGDRVGDSPLHF,TGTGCCACCAGCAGGGGGGACAGGGTTGGGGATTCACCCCTCCACTTT
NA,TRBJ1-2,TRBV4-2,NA,CASSQDYGRGRSANGYTF,TGTGCCAGCAGCCAAGATTACGGCAGGGGAAGATCAGCCAATGGCTACACCTTC
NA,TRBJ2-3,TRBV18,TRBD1,CASSRDRGFTDTQYF,TGTGCCAGCTCAAGGGACAGGGGTTTCACAGATACGCAGTATTTT
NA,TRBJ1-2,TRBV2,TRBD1,CASSTGGNYGYTF,TGTGCCAGCAGTACAGGGGGGAACTATGGCTACACCTTC